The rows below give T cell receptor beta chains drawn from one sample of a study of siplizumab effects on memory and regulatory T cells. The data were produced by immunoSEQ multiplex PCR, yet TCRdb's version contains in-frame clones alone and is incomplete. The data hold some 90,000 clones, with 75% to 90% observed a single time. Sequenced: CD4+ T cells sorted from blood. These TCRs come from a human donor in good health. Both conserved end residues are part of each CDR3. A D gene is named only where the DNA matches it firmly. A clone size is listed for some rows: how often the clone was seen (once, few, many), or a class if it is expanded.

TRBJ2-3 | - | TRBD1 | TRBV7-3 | TGTGCCAGCAGCTTAAACCCAGGGGGCGCAAGGGAAGATACGCAGTATTTT | CASSLNPGGAREDTQYF
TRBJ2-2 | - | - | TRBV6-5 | TGTGCCAGCAGTTACTCGAAGGACGAATACACCGGGGAGCTGTTTTTT | CASSYSKDEYTGELFF
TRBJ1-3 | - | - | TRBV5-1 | TGCGCCAGCAGCGGGGGGACAAGCTCTGGAAACACCATATATTTT | CASSGGTSSGNTIYF
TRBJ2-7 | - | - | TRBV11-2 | TGTGCCAGCAGCCCCCGGGCCCAAACTGACTACGAGCAGTACTTC | CASSPRAQTDYEQYF
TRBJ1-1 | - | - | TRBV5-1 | TGCGCCAGCGGCTATGGGGGCGACACTGAAGCTTTCTTT | CASGYGGDTEAFF
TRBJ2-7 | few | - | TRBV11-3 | TGTGCCAGCAGCTTAGAAGTAGCCAGCTCCTACGAGCAGTACTTC | CASSLEVASSYEQYF
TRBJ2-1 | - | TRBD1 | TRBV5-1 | TGCGCCAGCAGCTTGGGCCAGGGGGTTGGTGAGCAGTTCTTC | CASSLGQGVGEQFF
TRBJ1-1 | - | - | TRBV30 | TGTGCCTGGGATGAAGCTTTCTTT | CAWDEAFF
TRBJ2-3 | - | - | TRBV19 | TGTGCCAGTCGCCCCGCTGGGGGAGCAGATACGCAGTATTTT | CASRPAGGADTQYF
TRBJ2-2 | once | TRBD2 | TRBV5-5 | TGTGCCAGCAGCCCAATGCAAGCTAGCGGGAGAACGGCCGGGGAGCTGTTTTTT | CASSPMQASGRTAGELFF
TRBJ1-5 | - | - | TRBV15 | TGTGCCACCAGCAGAGATAGTAGGGTTCAGCCCCAGCATTTT | CATSRDSRVQPQHF
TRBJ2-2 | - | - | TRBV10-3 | TGTGCCATCAGTGAAGTTGGCAGGGCGAACACCGGGGAGCTGTTTTTT | CAISEVGRANTGELFF